This note documents a single T cell receptor (beta chain) sequence. 13 Jbeta primers and 60 Vbeta primers were used for the PCR. TCRdb's copy holds only in-frame clones and misses some; the assay was immunoSEQ multiplex PCR. The data show some 120,000 clones, with 55% to 70% seen just once and roughly 2% held by the top ten. This specimen comes from a study of cytomegalovirus exposure and HLA in healthy donors. The germline V gene has CDR1 LNHDA and CDR2 SQIVND (reference sequence). V lost 6 bases to trimming and J lost 6 bases, with 16 bases between them. The CDR3 sequence is 14 residues long. The gene calls are TRBV19 and TRBJ2-3; tentatively, D is TRBD2 (5 bases). The sequence derives from a woman between 25 and 40 years old in good health and CMV-seronegative. The sequenced material came from PBMCs. CDR3 sequence: CASSRQRVGDTQYF. In DNA, the CDR3 is TGTGCCAGTAGCCGCCAGAGGGTCGGGGATACGCAGTATTTT.